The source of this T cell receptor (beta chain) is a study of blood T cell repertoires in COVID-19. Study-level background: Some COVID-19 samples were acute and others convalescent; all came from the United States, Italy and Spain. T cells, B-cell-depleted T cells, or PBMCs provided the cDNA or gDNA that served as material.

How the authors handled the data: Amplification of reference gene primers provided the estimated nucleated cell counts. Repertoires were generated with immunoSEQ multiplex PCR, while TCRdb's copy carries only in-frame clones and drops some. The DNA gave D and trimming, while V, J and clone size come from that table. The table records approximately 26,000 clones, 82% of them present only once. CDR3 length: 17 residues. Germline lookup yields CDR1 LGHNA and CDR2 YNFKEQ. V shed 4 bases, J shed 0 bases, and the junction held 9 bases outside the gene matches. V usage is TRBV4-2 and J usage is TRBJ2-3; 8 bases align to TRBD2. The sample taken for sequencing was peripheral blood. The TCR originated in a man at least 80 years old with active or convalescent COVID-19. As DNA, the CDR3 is TGTGCCAGCAGCCCGGAGGCCGGGGGGGGTAGCACAGATACGCAGTATTTT. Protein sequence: CASSPEAGGGSTDTQYF.